Presented here are 10 T cell receptor beta chains from one specimen sequenced in a study of blood T cell repertoires in COVID-19. TCRdb keeps only in-frame clones here, not all; method: immunoSEQ multiplex PCR. This repertoire shows about 310,000 clones, 85% to 90% found once; its top ten account for roughly 2.9%. The material sequenced was peripheral blood. These receptors were collected from a young woman with COVID-19, enrolled during active disease.

The rearrangement joins TRBV6-6 to TRBJ1-6; D remains ambiguous. The CDR3 sequence is 12 residues long. The V gene lost 6 bases and the J gene lost 10 bases, with 10 bases spanning the gap. Germline CDR1 and CDR2: MNHNY and SVGAGI (reference sequence). The CDR3 region is CASSLRNSPLHF. The CDR3 DNA sequence: TGTGCCAGCAGCCTCAGGAACTCACCCCTCCACTTT.

The rearrangement joins TRBV27 to TRBJ2-4; TRBD1 aligns across 8 bases. Per germline, CDR1 MNHEY and CDR2 SMNVEV (reference sequence). Germline trimming cut 5 bases from V and 8 bases from J; bases unmatched to any gene: 11. The CDR3 has 15 amino acids. The CDR3 protein is CASSPIPWGQDIQYF. As DNA, the CDR3 is TGTGCCAGCAGTCCCATACCCTGGGGACAGGACATTCAGTACTTC.

The J gene is TRBJ1-2, the V gene TRBV7-8, with TRBD1 matching over 7 bases. J was trimmed by 7 bases and V by 4 bases; bases with no gene match: 9. This CDR3 spans 14 amino acids. The germline V gene has CDR1 SGHVS and CDR2 FQNEAQ. Here the CDR3 reads CASSSTGEGGGYTF. The CDR3 DNA reads as TGTGCCAGCAGCTCAACAGGGGAAGGGGGTGGCTACACCTTC.

This rearrangement joins TRBV24-1 to TRBJ1-1, with D possibly matching TRBD1 (6 bases). CDR1 and CDR2 from the germline V gene are KGHDR and SFDVKD. V was trimmed by 1 base and J by 5 bases, leaving 7 bases between them. The CDR3 is made up of 13 amino acids. The CDR3 loop is CATSDFQGTEAFF. The CDR3 DNA is TGTGCCACCAGTGATTTTCAGGGGACTGAAGCTTTCTTT.

The CDR3 sequence is CASSQYPSLAGDNEQFF. The DNA of the CDR3 is TGTGCCAGCAGCCAATACCCATCCCTAGCGGGCGACAATGAGCAGTTCTTC. The chain uses TRBV3-1 (or the pseudogene TRBV3-2) and TRBJ2-1, with 8 bases matching TRBD2. Germline trimming cut 2 bases from V and 5 bases from J; bases unmatched to any gene: 11. This CDR3 has 17 amino acids. CDR1 is LGHDT and CDR2 is YNNKEL in the germline V gene (reference sequence).

CDR3 bases: TGTGCCACCGGCGACAGAAGCTCTGGGGCCAACGTCCTGACTTTC. Encoded protein: CATGDRSSGANVLTF. This sequence joins TRBV24-1 and TRBJ2-6; maybe TRBD1 (5 bases). Deletions cut 9 bases from V and 0 bases from J, with 11 bases between. The CDR3 extends over 15 amino acids. CDR1 KGHDR and CDR2 SFDVKD come from the germline V gene.

The V and J genes are TRBV5-4 and TRBJ2-5; TRBD2 matches at 10 bases. J was trimmed by 3 bases and V by 0 bases; bases with no gene match: 8. The CDR3 has 17 residues. Germline V gene lookup returns CDR1 SGHNT and CDR2 YYREEE (reference sequence). Here the CDR3 reads CASSLVPNSGRKETQYF. The CDR3 DNA is TGTGCCAGCAGCTTGGTCCCCAATAGCGGGAGGAAAGAGACCCAGTACTTC.

The V gene is TRBV25-1, the J gene TRBJ1-2; D possibly corresponds to TRBD1 (6 bases). The CDR3 extends over 13 amino acids. CDR1 and CDR2 (germline): MGHDK, SYGVNS. V dropped 3 bases and J dropped 10 bases, with 15 bases sitting between them. The CDR3 DNA reads as TGTGCCAGCAGTGAGGGGGGGCGCCTAGACTACACCTTC. It is translated as CASSEGGRLDYTF.

This chain joins TRBV10-2 and TRBJ2-5; possible D gene TRBD2, 6 bases. Germline V CDR1 and CDR2: WSHSY, SAAADI. The V and J ends lost 8 bases and 2 bases respectively, with 21 bases between them. There are 16 residues in the CDR3. The CDR3 DNA is TGCGCCAGCCAAGCCGTTTGGGGGGAGGTACAAGAGACCCAGTACTTC. This translates into CASQAVWGEVQETQYF.

Details on this clone: The same CDR3 also results from other DNA sequences found in this sample. The chain combines TRBV27 with TRBJ2-7; TRBD1 agrees at 7 bases. CDR3 length: 14 amino acids. Losses at the gene ends were 0 bases for V and 2 bases for J; bases not matched to a gene: 1. The V gene's germline CDR1 is MNHEY and CDR2 SMNVEV (reference sequence). The CDR3 region is CASSLSRGPYEQYF. As DNA, the CDR3 is TGTGCCAGCAGTTTATCAAGGGGGCCCTACGAGCAGTACTTC.